Only a few counts were recorded for the clone carrying this TCR beta chain. The data were taken from a study of patients and donors after allogeneic stem cell transplantation. Germline loops: CDR1 KGHSH, CDR2 LQKENI. This CDR3 contains 15 residues. With V trimmed by 3 bases and J by 1 base, 1 base remained unmatched. TCRdb itself ran the RT-PCR reads through MiXCR, one entry per CDR3 protein. The repertoire has some 230,000 distinct CDR3 sequences, around 14% of them found once; the top ten carry around 10%. J is TRBJ2-1 and V is TRBV18; 9 nucleotides match TRBD1. This clonotype was sampled from a human donor who was either an allogeneic HSCT recipient or a stem cell or donor lymphocyte infusion donor (not recorded which). It is not recorded whose cells these are; they may come from a transplant donor. The sequencing input was blood, either unsorted or a sorted T cell fraction (not recorded which). CDR3 sequence (DNA): TGTGCCAGCTCACCCGGGACAGGGTCCTACAATGAGCAGTTCTTC. Its protein is CASSPGTGSYNEQFF.